Listed below are T cell receptor beta chains from one sample, sequenced in a study of blood T cell repertoires in COVID-19. Profiled with immunoSEQ multiplex PCR; TCRdb holds only in-frame clones, not every one. Of roughly 500,000 clones in the sample, 85% to 90% were seen once. Input material: peripheral blood. These receptor sequences come from a man aged 18 to 30 with COVID-19, enrolled during active disease. The CDR3 runs from the conserved cysteine through the conserved F or W. Each record gives: J gene, V gene, clone size, D gene, CDR3 DNA, CDR3 protein. D genes are given only for firm matches. Size values are once, few and many counts, or a class for expanded clones, and some rows have none.

TRBJ1-6 | TRBV7-9 | - | - | TGTGCCAGCAGCTTAAAGGGAGGTGATAATTCACCCCTCCACTTT | CASSLKGGDNSPLHF
TRBJ2-1 | TRBV5-1 | once | TRBD1 | TGCGCCAGCGAAGGGGACAGGTCATACAATGAGCAGTTCTTC | CASEGDRSYNEQFF
TRBJ1-1 | TRBV5-1 | once | TRBD1 | TGCGCCAGCAACTTAGGACAGGCCCCTTTGAACACTGAAGCTTTCTTT | CASNLGQAPLNTEAFF
TRBJ2-7 | TRBV6-6 | - | TRBD1 | TGTGCCAGCAGTTATGTAGGACAGGGGTCCTACGAGCAGTACTTC | CASSYVGQGSYEQYF
TRBJ1-2 | TRBV6-6 | - | - | TGTGCCAGCCGGACAGTTAACTATGGCTACACCTTC | CASRTVNYGYTF
TRBJ1-4 | TRBV11-2 | - | - | TGTGCCAGCAGCACGACTCTGCCAACTAATGAAAAACTGTTTTTT | CASSTTLPTNEKLFF
TRBJ1-4 | TRBV5-1 | - | TRBD1 | TGCGCCAGCAGCTTAGACAGGGGAGTCGAAAAACTGTTTTTT | CASSLDRGVEKLFF
TRBJ2-1 | TRBV5-8 | - | - | TGTGCCAGCAGCTCCCGACTAGTTCGGGAGCAGTTCTTC | CASSSRLVREQFF
TRBJ2-2 | TRBV19 | - | TRBD2 | TGTGCCAGTAGTACCGGGGGGGCCTGGACCGGGGAGCTGTTTTTT | CASSTGGAWTGELFF
TRBJ2-7 | TRBV7-8 | once | - | TGTGCCAGCAGCTTATACAGAATAGACGAGCAGTACTTC | CASSLYRIDEQYF
TRBJ1-6 | TRBV6-5 | - | TRBD1 | TGTGCCAGCAGGAACGACAGGGGCGAAAAAGCACCCCTCCACTTT | CASRNDRGEKAPLHF
TRBJ2-2 | TRBV2 | - | - | TGTGCCAGCAGTAGGGACGGAGGGATAGGCACCGGGGAGCTGTTTTTT | CASSRDGGIGTGELFF
TRBJ2-3 | TRBV5-1 | - | - | TGCGCCAGCAGCGTGGACAGTCTCGGCACAGATACGCAGTATTTT | CASSVDSLGTDTQYF
TRBJ1-1 | TRBV19 | - | TRBD1 | TGTGCCAGTAGTCTCAGACAGGGATCGGGAGGGACTGAAGCTTTCTTT | CASSLRQGSGGTEAFF
TRBJ2-3 | TRBV5-8 | - | - | TGTGCCAGCAGCTTGGGCGGAGTTGGGACAGATACGCAGTATTTT | CASSLGGVGTDTQYF
TRBJ1-1 | TRBV27 | - | - | TGTGCCAGCAGTCAAATAAGCGTCAAGGGGGAAGCTTTCTTT | CASSQISVKGEAFF
TRBJ2-1 | TRBV13 | - | TRBD2 | TGTGCCAGCAGCTCGGGACTAGTATACAATGAGCAGTTCTTC | CASSSGLVYNEQFF
TRBJ1-2 | TRBV2 | - | - | TGTGCCAGCAGTGAAAGTGGGGGGACTTCCTCCACCTTC | CASSESGGTSSTF
TRBJ2-2 | TRBV11-2 | - | - | TGTGCCAGCAGCTTAGGCCGGGGGGACATTTCCGGGGAGCTGTTTTTT | CASSLGRGDISGELFF
TRBJ2-2 | TRBV12-3/TRBV12-4 | - | TRBD1 | TGTGCCGGAGGACAGGGGGCGCCTGGGGAGCTGTTTTTT | CAGGQGAPGELFF
TRBJ1-1 | TRBV5-1 | - | - | TGCGCCAGCAGCTCACAGGGAATGAACACTGAAGCTTTCTTT | CASSSQGMNTEAFF
TRBJ2-4 | TRBV3-1/TRBV3-2 | - | TRBD2 | TGTGCCAGCAGCCACCTAGGGGCGGGAGCAGTCAAAAACATTCAGTACTTC | CASSHLGAGAVKNIQYF
TRBJ2-2 | TRBV7-9 | - | - | TGTGCCAGCAGCTCTGACAGACAATCCCTGTTTTTT | CASSSDRQSLFF
TRBJ1-2 | TRBV5-6 | - | TRBD1 | TGTGCCAGCAGGGATATTCCAGGGGGCGCAGGAGGCTACACCTTC | CASRDIPGGAGGYTF
TRBJ2-5 | TRBV10-3 | - | - | TGTGCCATCAGTAATGGGGGGGAGACCCAGTACTTC | CAISNGGETQYF
TRBJ2-5 | TRBV2 | once | - | TGTGCCAGCAGTGAAGGGATAGCGATGATAGGGGAGACCCAGTACTTC | CASSEGIAMIGETQYF